The 26 T cell receptor beta chains listed next were all sequenced from one sample in a study of T cell repertoires in cytomegalovirus infection (dated by TCRdb to the late 2010s). Sequencing was performed on an Illumina HiSeq 1500. The public reads were run again by TCRdb, first through fastp at Q25 and then through MiXCR, and only productive beta chains were kept. Every entry covers one CDR3 protein and lists the most common genes and DNA from its rows. In this sample the table shows hundreds of thousands of distinct CDR3 sequences, approximately 24% of which occur a single time. The ten biggest clones cover 7.5% to 9% of the sample. The sequenced sample was CD8+ T cells from PBMCs. The receptors were sampled from a human donor in good health (CMV status not recorded). Some clones in this sample may be carry-over from other donors' samples.

This clonotype was seen only a few times. The chain joins TRBV5-1 to TRBJ2-7; no clear D. V gave up 5 bases and J gave up 5 bases, with 14 bases separating them. The CDR3 loop spans 13 amino acids. Germline V gene sequence: CDR1 SGHRS, CDR2 YFSETQ. For the CDR3, the DNA is TGCGCCAGCAGAGACGTAGTGCCCGACGAGCAGTACTTC. This codes for CASRDVVPDEQYF.

The chain recombines TRBV19 with TRBJ2-1; 11 bases match TRBD2. The J segment lost 4 bases and the V segment lost 5 bases, leaving 7 bases of the junction unmatched. The CDR3 has 16 amino acids. CDR1 and CDR2 from the germline V gene are LNHDA and SQIVND (reference sequence). CDR3 nucleotides: TGTGCCAGTAGTCTAACGACTAGCGGGGCGTACAATGAGCAGTTCTTC. As protein: CASSLTTSGAYNEQFF.

This clonotype was counted many times. The V gene is TRBV5-4, the J gene TRBJ1-3; perhaps TRBD1 as D (6 bases). The CDR3 has 16 residues. CDR1 SGHNT and CDR2 YYREEE come from the germline V gene (reference sequence). V lost 4 bases, J lost 0 bases, and 14 bases lay in between. CDR3 sequence (DNA): TGTGCCAGCAGCCCTGCTCAGGGGACCTCTGGAAACACCATATATTTT. Amino acids: CASSPAQGTSGNTIYF.

This chain joins TRBV20-1 and TRBJ2-2; D unclear. This CDR3 is 13 amino acids long. V dropped 5 bases and J dropped 4 bases, with 11 bases sitting between them. Germline V CDR1 and CDR2: DFQATT, SNEGSKA (reference sequence). CDR3: CSALVAVTGELFF. In nucleotides, the CDR3 is TGCAGTGCTCTCGTGGCGGTCACCGGGGAGCTGTTTTTT.

The chain couples TRBV2 to TRBJ2-5; 12 nucleotides align to TRBD2. Germline CDR1 is SNHLY and CDR2 is FYNNEI. This CDR3 has 17 amino acids. V lost 2 bases and J lost 1; bases outside the gene matches: 5. The DNA for the CDR3 is TGTGCCAGCAGTGAAAGGGGACTAGCGGGCCTCCAAGAGACCCAGTACTTC. Translating gives CASSERGLAGLQETQYF.

This chain uses TRBV7-8 with TRBJ2-6; D is uncertain. The germline V gene has CDR1 SGHVS and CDR2 FQNEAQ. There are 12 residues in the CDR3. V lost 11 bases and J 13 bases, leaving 18 bases between the germline ends. The CDR3 spells CASRYRYEVLTF. In DNA form, the CDR3 reads TGTGCCTCACGCTACCGGTACGAGGTCCTGACTTTC.

In this sample, this clonotype turned up a few times. The chain joins TRBV24-1 to TRBJ1-1, with D perhaps TRBD1 (5 bases). V was cut by 2 bases and J by 5 bases, with 11 bases left in between. The CDR3 covers 14 residues. From germline, CDR1 is KGHDR and CDR2 SFDVKD. The CDR3, as DNA: TGTGCCACCAGTGATTGGGAAGGGGATACTGAAGCTTTCTTT. The encoded protein is CATSDWEGDTEAFF.

This clonotype was observed a few times. The rearrangement uses TRBV28 and TRBJ2-2; 8 nucleotides align to TRBD2. V trimming: 9 bases; J trimming: 1 base; junction bases outside the gene matches: 7. The germline gives CDR1 MDHEN, CDR2 SYDVKM. The CDR3 loop spans 15 amino acids. CDR3 residues: CARSGGGKNTGELFF. The CDR3 DNA is TGTGCCAGATCGGGGGGGGGCAAGAACACCGGGGAGCTGTTTTTT.

Details on this clonotype: A much larger clone lies a single base off, so this may be a read error. The rearrangement links TRBV7-2 to TRBJ2-2, with D uncertain. Per germline, CDR1 SGHTA and CDR2 FQGNSA. This CDR3 region has 14 residues. Here the CDR3 reads CANSLEHPDGELFF. The CDR3, as DNA: TGTGCCAACAGCTTGGAACATCCGGACGGGGAGCTGTTTTTT.

This clonotype was observed at least ten times. The chain carries TRBV6-5 and TRBJ2-1; D possibly corresponds to TRBD2 (6 bases). The CDR3 consists of 12 residues. Trimming removed 2 bases at V and 7 bases at J, with 6 bases between. Germline CDR1 reads MNHEY; CDR2 reads SVGAGI. CDR3 nucleotide sequence: TGTGCCAGCAGTTACAGCGGGAATGAGCAGTTCTTC. It codes for CASSYSGNEQFF.

The chain joins TRBV13 to TRBJ1-4; the D is unclear. CDR3 size: 16 residues. Germline V CDR1 and CDR2: PRHDT, FYEKMQ (reference sequence). Trimming left V 3 bases short and J 0 bases short, with 11 bases between. CDR3 sequence (DNA): TGTGCCAGCAGCTTTCGGACTATTCCAACTAATGAAAAACTGTTTTTT. It codes for CASSFRTIPTNEKLFF.

This clonotype came up once. V gene TRBV2 combines with J gene TRBJ2-1, with 8 bases that match TRBD2. The CDR3 totals 15 residues. The J segment lost 2 bases and the V segment lost 2 bases, leaving 2 bases of the junction unmatched. Germline V gives CDR1 SNHLY, CDR2 FYNNEI. DNA for the CDR3: TGTGCCAGCAGTGAATGGCGGGGGGCCTACAATGAGCAGTTCTTC. Translating gives CASSEWRGAYNEQFF.

This clonotype has at least ten counts. This chain uses TRBV14 with TRBJ2-6; D uncertain. Trimming took 2 bases from V and 0 from J, leaving 11 bases between them. Germline V gene lookup returns CDR1 SGHDN and CDR2 FVKESK. The CDR3 has 17 residues. The CDR3 sequence is CASSQLTGLSGANVLTF. CDR3 nucleotides: TGTGCCAGCAGCCAATTAACTGGTCTCTCTGGGGCCAACGTCCTGACTTTC.

In this sample, this clonotype turned up many times. The V and J genes are TRBV7-2 and TRBJ1-2, with TRBD1 identical over 11 bases. Trimming removed 3 bases from V and 1 base from J; junction bases left unmatched: 7. This CDR3 region has 17 residues. In germline, CDR1 is SGHTA, CDR2 FQGNSA. Here the CDR3 DNA reads TGTGCCAGCAGCTTGGGACAGGGGGTTGGAAGTAACTATGGCTACACCTTC. It specifies CASSLGQGVGSNYGYTF.

This clonotype was counted at least ten times. This chain uses TRBV7-6 with TRBJ2-1, with D tentatively TRBD2 (6 bases). Per germline, CDR1 SGHVS and CDR2 FNYEAQ. The CDR3 runs to 15 residues. V was cut by 1 base and J by 2 bases, with 9 bases left in between. As DNA, the CDR3 is TGTGCCAGCAGCTTAGGCGGGGAAACCTACAATGAGCAGTTCTTC. Translated: CASSLGGETYNEQFF.

This clonotype has just a few counts. This chain uses TRBV10-3 with TRBJ2-1; D remains ambiguous. CDR1 is ENHRY, CDR2 SYGVKD, per germline. The CDR3 runs 12 residues. The germline V and J ends were trimmed by 1 base and 6 bases, with 4 bases remaining between them. CDR3 amino acids: CAISEYGNEQFF. CDR3 DNA: TGTGCCATCAGTGAGTACGGCAATGAGCAGTTCTTC.

This clonotype was recorded at least ten times. In DNA form, the CDR3 reads TGTGCCGTAAGCAAAGCGGGGGGCTTCTCCTACAATGAGCAGTTCTTC. Protein: CAVSKAGGFSYNEQFF. This chain connects TRBV12-3 or TRBV12-4 to TRBJ2-1; TRBD2 aligns across 9 bases. The CDR3 is 16 amino acids. After removal of 11 bases from V and 0 bases from J, the junction contained 11 bases not matched to a gene.

In regard to this clonotype: One end of the junction fails to match germline, which may point to a read error. V usage is TRBV6-2 or TRBV6-3 and J usage is TRBJ2-1, with TRBD2 identical over 9 bases. The CDR3 has 14 residues. Germline CDR1 reads MNHEY; CDR2 reads SVGEGT. The DNA of the CDR3 is TGTGCCAGCAGTTACACGGAGCTAGCGGGGACCACATACTTC. This translates into CASSYTELAGTTYF.

This clonotype was seen more than once but under ten times. The chain recombines TRBV28 with TRBJ1-1, with D unresolved. There are 11 residues in the CDR3. V was clipped by 3 bases and J by 10 bases, with 9 bases between them. Germline CDR1 MDHEN, CDR2 SYDVKM. The CDR3 is CASSFGGVAFF. In DNA form, the CDR3 reads TGTGCCAGCAGTTTTGGAGGCGTAGCTTTCTTT.

This clonotype was seen a few times. This chain uses TRBV4-1 with TRBJ2-3; no clear D. Trimming removed 7 bases from V and 4 bases from J, with 12 bases in between. Germline V CDR1 and CDR2: MGHRA, YSYEKL. This CDR3 has 13 residues. The CDR3 coding sequence is TGCGCCAGCACCCCACCGTCCGCAGATACGCAGTATTTT. Protein: CASTPPSADTQYF.

The chain couples TRBV20-1 to TRBJ2-7; 8 bases align to TRBD1. V was clipped by 1 base and J by 0 bases; unmatched bases: 8. This CDR3 contains 16 residues. Germline V gene sequence: CDR1 DFQATT, CDR2 SNEGSKA (reference sequence). This chain's CDR3 is CSARVFTGGLSYEQYV. Here the CDR3 DNA reads TGCAGTGCTAGAGTCTTTACAGGGGGGCTCTCCTACGAGCAGTACGTC.

This clonotype showed up many times. The J gene is TRBJ1-1, the V gene TRBV12-3 or TRBV12-4; D not certain. The CDR3 length is 14 residues. V lost 3 bases to trimming and J lost 5 bases, with 13 bases between them. The CDR3 is CASSFSGSGTEAFF. The DNA for the CDR3 is TGTGCCAGCAGTTTCTCGGGAAGCGGTACTGAAGCTTTCTTT.

This clonotype was picked up many times. The chain employs TRBV4-1 and TRBJ1-1; D not resolved. Germline V lookup: CDR1 MGHRA, CDR2 YSYEKL. Trimming removed 0 bases from V and 1 base from J, with 9 bases in between. The CDR3 length is 15 residues. The CDR3: CASSQDWEGNTEAFF. Here the CDR3 DNA reads TGCGCCAGCAGCCAAGATTGGGAGGGGAACACTGAAGCTTTCTTT.

The V call is TRBV29-1, the J call TRBJ2-3, with 9 positions matching TRBD2. Per the germline V gene, CDR1 is SQVTM and CDR2 is ANQGSEA. This CDR3 comprises 18 residues. Trimming cost V 3 bases and J 0 bases; bases outside gene matches: 13. The CDR3 DNA is TGCAGCGTTGAGTCAGCGGGGGGCCCACCTGCTAGCACAGATACGCAGTATTTT. This translates into CSVESAGGPPASTDTQYF.

There are many counts of this clonotype. The V and J genes are TRBV7-8 and TRBJ1-5, with D uncertain. With 2 bases removed from V and 1 base from J, the gap between germline ends came to 12 bases. CDR3 size: 16 residues. From germline, CDR1 is SGHVS and CDR2 FQNEAQ. This CDR3 is CASSLLEEMSNQPQHF. In nucleotides, the CDR3 is TGTGCCAGCAGCTTATTAGAAGAGATGAGCAATCAGCCCCAGCATTTT.

V usage is TRBV6-6 and J usage is TRBJ2-7, with 10 bases identical to TRBD2. The germline CDR1 and CDR2 sequences are MNHNY and SVGAGI (reference sequence). V shed 4 bases, J shed 7 bases, and the junction held 10 bases outside the gene matches. The CDR3 has 15 amino acids. CDR3 amino acids: CASSSYSGGPKEQYF. The CDR3 DNA reads as TGTGCCAGCAGTTCCTATAGCGGGGGGCCGAAGGAGCAGTACTTC.